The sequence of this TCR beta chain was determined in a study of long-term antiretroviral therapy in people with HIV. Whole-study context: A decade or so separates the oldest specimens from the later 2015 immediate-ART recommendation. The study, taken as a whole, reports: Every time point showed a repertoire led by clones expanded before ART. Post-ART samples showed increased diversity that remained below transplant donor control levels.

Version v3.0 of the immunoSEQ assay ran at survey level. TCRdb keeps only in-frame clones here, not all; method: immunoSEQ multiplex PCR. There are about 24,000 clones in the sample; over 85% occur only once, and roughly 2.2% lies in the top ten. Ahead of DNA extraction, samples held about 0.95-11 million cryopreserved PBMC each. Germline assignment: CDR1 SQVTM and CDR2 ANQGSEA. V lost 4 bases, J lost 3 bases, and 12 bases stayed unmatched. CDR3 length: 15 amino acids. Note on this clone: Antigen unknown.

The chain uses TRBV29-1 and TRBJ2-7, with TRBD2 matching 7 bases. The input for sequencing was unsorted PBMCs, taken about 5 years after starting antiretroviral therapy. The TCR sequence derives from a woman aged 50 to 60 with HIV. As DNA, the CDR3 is TGCAGCGTTGTGGGGCCTGGGCGGGAGCTCTACGAGCAGTACTTC. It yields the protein CSVVGPGRELYEQYF.